A selection of T cell receptor beta chains follows, all from one sample in a study of T cell responses to AZD1222 COVID-19 vaccine. Produced via immunoSEQ multiplex PCR; TCRdb's table is partial and in-frame only. This sample has about 160,000 clones; 89% occur once, and the top ten carry 4.5% to 6.5%. The sample here was peripheral blood, taken on day 0 of AZD1222 vaccination. The receptors here all came from an adult in good health. CDR3s include the opening cysteine and the closing phenylalanine or tryptophan. D genes are given only for firm matches. Size values are once, few and many counts, or a class for expanded clones, and some rows have none.

cdr3_aa	cdr3_nt	d_call	v_call	j_call	clone_size
CASSIKGISEAFF	TGTGCCAGTAGTATAAAAGGAATCTCTGAAGCTTTCTTT	NA	TRBV19	TRBJ1-1	NA
CARSPKTTGLDYEQYF	TGTGCCAGAAGCCCTAAAACTACAGGGTTAGACTACGAGCAGTACTTC	NA	TRBV5-3	TRBJ2-7	few
CASTPVRIRTDTQYF	TGTGCCAGCACCCCGGTCCGAATTCGCACAGATACGCAGTATTTT	NA	TRBV28	TRBJ2-3	NA
CASSPGTGGVPYAFF	TGTGCCAGCAGCCCGGGGACAGGGGGGGTTCCGTACGCTTTCTTT	TRBD1	TRBV7-9	TRBJ1-1	NA
CSVVVYLETQYF	TGCAGCGTTGTTGTATATCTAGAGACCCAGTACTTC	NA	TRBV29-1	TRBJ2-5	NA
CASSVHRSTGLPTGELFF	TGTGCCAGCAGCGTACACAGGAGTACGGGACTACCGACCGGGGAGCTGTTTTTT	TRBD2	TRBV9	TRBJ2-2	NA
CASSQDRNYGYTF	TGCGCCAGCAGCCAAGATCGCAACTATGGCTACACCTTC	NA	TRBV4-3	TRBJ1-2	NA
CASSLFGRGTRYEQYF	TGTGCCAGCAGTTTATTTGGGAGGGGGACTAGGTACGAGCAGTACTTC	TRBD2	TRBV28	TRBJ2-7	NA
CASSSRTVKAFF	TGTGCCAGCAGTTCCCGGACGGTTAAAGCTTTCTTT	NA	TRBV6-2/TRBV6-3	TRBJ1-1	once
CASSLGDFGSYNEQFF	TGCGCCAGCAGCTTGGGGGACTTCGGCTCCTACAATGAGCAGTTCTTC	NA	TRBV5-1	TRBJ2-1	NA
CASSFRAAYSNQPQHF	TGTGCCAGCAGTTTCAGGGCAGCATATAGCAATCAGCCCCAGCATTTT	NA	TRBV28	TRBJ1-5	NA
CASSPPSNSGKDEQFF	TGTGCCAGCTCACCACCCTCGAACAGTGGGAAGGATGAGCAGTTCTTC	NA	TRBV18	TRBJ2-1	few
CASSTETGGGYGYTF	TGTGCCAGCAGTACAGAGACAGGGGGCGGCTATGGCTACACCTTC	TRBD1	TRBV6-5	TRBJ1-2	NA
CASSLDRGVREQYF	TGTGCCAGCAGCTTGGACCGGGGGGTCCGGGAGCAGTACTTC	TRBD2	TRBV5-6	TRBJ2-7	NA
CASSPPGTKPGELFF	TGTGCCAGCTCACCCCCCGGGACGAAACCCGGGGAGCTGTTTTTT	NA	TRBV18	TRBJ2-2	NA
CASSLGPPLIGNTIYF	TGTGCCAGCAGCTTAGGGCCCCCATTAATCGGAAACACCATATATTTT	NA	TRBV7-6	TRBJ1-3	NA
CASSLYPGSKFNTEAFF	TGTGCCAGCAGCTTGTATCCAGGCAGTAAGTTCAACACTGAAGCTTTCTTT	NA	TRBV5-8	TRBJ1-1	NA
CASSLGGRGRSYEQYF	TGTGCCAGCAGTTTAGGGGGTAGGGGCCGGTCGTACGAGCAGTACTTC	NA	TRBV28	TRBJ2-7	NA
CASSLVAGGSYEQYF	TGTGCCAGCAGCCTGGTAGCGGGAGGTAGTTACGAGCAGTACTTC	TRBD2	TRBV7-2	TRBJ2-7	NA
CASSSLADENTGELFF	TGTGCCAGCAGTTCGCTTGCAGATGAGAACACCGGGGAGCTGTTTTTT	NA	TRBV27	TRBJ2-2	NA
CASSLLGGAFF	TGTGCCAGCAGCCTCTTGGGTGGTGCTTTCTTT	NA	TRBV14	TRBJ1-1	NA
CASSNGQGSDTQYF	TGTGCCAGCAGCAACGGACAGGGATCAGATACGCAGTATTTT	TRBD1	TRBV5-4	TRBJ2-3	NA
CASSHRDRGLGYGYTF	TGTGCCAGCAGCCACCGGGACAGGGGGCTTGGGTATGGCTACACCTTC	TRBD1	TRBV7-9	TRBJ1-2	NA
CASNQNGGGGNTIYF	TGTGCCAGCAACCAGAACGGGGGAGGTGGAAACACCATATATTTT	NA	TRBV6-5	TRBJ1-3	NA
CASSLMGADLGNTIYF	TGTGCCAGCAGCTTAATGGGAGCAGACCTTGGAAACACCATATATTTT	NA	TRBV7-3	TRBJ1-3	NA
CASRWGAQETQYF	TGCGCCAGCAGGTGGGGGGCCCAAGAGACCCAGTACTTC	NA	TRBV10-2	TRBJ2-5	NA
CASSSLRDSYEQYF	TGTGCCAGCAGTTCCCTCCGGGACAGCTACGAGCAGTACTTC	TRBD1	TRBV27	TRBJ2-7	NA
CASSAGLAVSYNEQFF	TGTGCCAGCAGCGCAGGACTAGCGGTCTCCTACAATGAGCAGTTCTTC	TRBD2	TRBV9	TRBJ2-1	NA
CSASRIYGNQPQHF	TGCAGTGCTAGTAGGATATACGGGAATCAGCCCCAGCATTTT	NA	TRBV20-1	TRBJ1-5	NA
CASSLTGGDQPQHF	TGTGCCAGCTCACTGACAGGGGGAGATCAGCCCCAGCATTTT	TRBD1	TRBV18	TRBJ1-5	NA
CASSQAGGHSGANVLTF	TGTGCCAGCAGCCAGGCGGGGGGGCACTCTGGGGCCAACGTCCTGACTTTC	TRBD2	TRBV9	TRBJ2-6	NA
CSVDASGSPTYEQYF	TGCAGCGTTGATGCTAGCGGGAGTCCTACCTACGAGCAGTACTTC	TRBD2	TRBV29-1	TRBJ2-7	NA
CASSLGVPEGGYTF	TGTGCCAGCAGTTTGGGTGTCCCGGAGGGTGGCTACACCTTC	NA	TRBV28	TRBJ1-2	NA
CATSDSFQSQPQHF	TGTGCCACCAGTGATTCGTTTCAAAGCCAGCCCCAGCATTTT	NA	TRBV24-1	TRBJ1-5	NA
CASSQSRDTEAFF	TGTGCCAGCAGCCAATCGAGGGACACTGAAGCTTTCTTT	NA	TRBV14	TRBJ1-1	NA
CASSPRAAPEKLFF	TGTGCCAGCAGCCCCCGCGCGGCGCCTGAAAAACTGTTTTTT	NA	TRBV7-9	TRBJ1-4	once
CASSQGDRGRDTDTQYF	TGTGCCAGCAGCCAAGGGGACAGGGGGCGCGACACAGATACGCAGTATTTT	TRBD1	TRBV7-7	TRBJ2-3	NA
CASSVHSNQPQHF	TGTGCCAGCAGCGTTCACAGTAATCAGCCCCAGCATTTT	NA	TRBV9	TRBJ1-5	NA